What follows are 9 T cell receptor beta chains derived from one specimen sequenced in a study of T cell repertoires in cytomegalovirus infection. Using its own MiXCR run on the reads, TCRdb lists one record per CDR3 protein. The data show around 320,000 distinct CDR3 sequences, around 9.5% seen once. Sequenced: PBMCs. These TCRs come from a human donor in good health (CMV status not recorded). Some clones in this sample may be carry-over from other donors' samples.

V and J are TRBV7-2 and TRBJ2-3, with 9 bases aligning to TRBD2. The length of the CDR3 is 18 residues. CDR1 and CDR2 (germline): SGHTA, FQGNSA. Trimming cost V 2 bases and J 1 base; bases outside gene matches: 10. The CDR3 protein is CASSLKAGGTVGTDTQYF. The CDR3 region has the DNA TGTGCCAGCAGCTTAAAAGCGGGGGGCACAGTGGGCACAGATACGCAGTATTTT.

The genes are TRBV20-1 and TRBJ2-3; 7 bases line up with TRBD1. The CDR3 is 13 residues long. CDR1 DFQATT and CDR2 SNEGSKA come from the germline V gene (reference sequence). Trimming removed 5 bases from V and 2 bases from J; junction bases left unmatched: 4. This CDR3 is CSAERGPTDTQYF. The CDR3 DNA follows: TGCAGTGCTGAGAGGGGGCCCACAGATACGCAGTATTTT.

This clonotype was seen at least ten times. The J gene is TRBJ2-7, the V gene TRBV7-9, with D unclear. Deletions cut 1 base from V and 3 bases from J, with 7 bases between. The CDR3 is made up of 13 amino acids. In germline, CDR1 is SEHNR, CDR2 FQNEAQ (reference sequence). The CDR3 region has the DNA TGTGCCAGCAGCTTAGGATCAGGCTACGAGCAGTACTTC. This gives the protein CASSLGSGYEQYF. The whole variable domain, filled in from reference TRBV7-9 and TRBJ2-7, reads DTGVSQNPRHKITKRGQNVTFRCDPISEHNRLYWYRQTLGQGPEFLTYFQNEAQLEKSRLLSDRFSAERPKGSFSTLEIQRTEQGDSAMYLCASSLGSGYEQYFGPGTRLTVT.

Comments on this clonotype: A read error may account for a junction end that differs from germline. The gene calls are TRBV12-3 or TRBV12-4 and TRBJ1-5; TRBD1 matches at 7 bases. CDR3 length equals 15 residues. The CDR3 region is CGSTKTGIRDQPQHF. CDR3 DNA sequence: TGTGGCAGCACCAAGACAGGGATAAGGGATCAGCCCCAGCATTTT.

This clonotype occurred many times. V is TRBV5-5 and J is TRBJ2-1; unclear D gene. The CDR3 is 15 residues long. Trimming pared 0 bases from V and 0 bases from J, leaving 7 bases between. The germline CDR1 and CDR2 sequences are SGHKS and YYEKEE (reference sequence). CDR3 DNA sequence: TGTGCCAGCAGCTTGGGAGCCAGCTCCTACAATGAGCAGTTCTTC. Its translation: CASSLGASSYNEQFF.

The chain joins TRBV6-5 to TRBJ1-5; D remains ambiguous. The germline V and J ends were trimmed by 0 bases and 4 bases, with 10 bases remaining between them. The CDR3 runs to 15 residues. Germline CDR1 MNHEY, CDR2 SVGAGI. CDR3 amino acids: CASSYSFVGNQPQHF. CDR3 bases: TGTGCCAGCAGTTACTCGTTTGTCGGTAATCAGCCCCAGCATTTT.

This clonotype was observed many times. The chain uses TRBV20-1 and TRBJ2-1, with TRBD2 matching 9 bases. The CDR3 is 13 residues long. Looked up from germline, CDR1 is DFQATT and CDR2 is SNEGSKA (reference sequence). J was trimmed by 7 bases and V by 8 bases; bases with no gene match: 9. CDR3 sequence: CSTTGTSTNEQFF. In DNA form, the CDR3 reads TGCAGTACAACCGGGACTAGCACTAATGAGCAGTTCTTC.

In its sample, this clonotype was seen a few times. The CDR3 DNA follows: TGCAGTGCTAGGGCTCGGACAGGGGAGATTGAAAAACTGTTTTTT. It yields the protein CSARARTGEIEKLFF. This sequence joins TRBV20-1 and TRBJ1-4; 9 bases match TRBD1. CDR3 length: 15 residues. CDR1 DFQATT and CDR2 SNEGSKA come from the germline V gene (reference sequence). V was clipped by 3 bases and J by 7 bases; unmatched bases: 9.

This clonotype was found many times. CDR3 region: CASTPEQQANYGYTF. Here the CDR3 DNA reads TGTGCCAGTACCCCGGAACAGCAAGCTAACTATGGCTACACCTTC. The genes are TRBV19 and TRBJ1-2; D gene uncertain. The length of the CDR3 is 15 residues. Germline-derived CDR1 and CDR2 are LNHDA and SQIVND (reference sequence). Between the trimmed V and J ends, which lost 7 bases and 0 bases, there was a span of 15 bases. The whole variable domain, filled in from reference TRBV19 and TRBJ1-2, reads DGGITQSPKYLFRKEGQNVTLSCEQNLNHDAMYWYRQDPGQGLRLIYYSQIVNDFQKGDIAEGYSVSREKKESFPLTVTSAQKNPTAFYLCASTPEQQANYGYTFGSGTRLTVV.